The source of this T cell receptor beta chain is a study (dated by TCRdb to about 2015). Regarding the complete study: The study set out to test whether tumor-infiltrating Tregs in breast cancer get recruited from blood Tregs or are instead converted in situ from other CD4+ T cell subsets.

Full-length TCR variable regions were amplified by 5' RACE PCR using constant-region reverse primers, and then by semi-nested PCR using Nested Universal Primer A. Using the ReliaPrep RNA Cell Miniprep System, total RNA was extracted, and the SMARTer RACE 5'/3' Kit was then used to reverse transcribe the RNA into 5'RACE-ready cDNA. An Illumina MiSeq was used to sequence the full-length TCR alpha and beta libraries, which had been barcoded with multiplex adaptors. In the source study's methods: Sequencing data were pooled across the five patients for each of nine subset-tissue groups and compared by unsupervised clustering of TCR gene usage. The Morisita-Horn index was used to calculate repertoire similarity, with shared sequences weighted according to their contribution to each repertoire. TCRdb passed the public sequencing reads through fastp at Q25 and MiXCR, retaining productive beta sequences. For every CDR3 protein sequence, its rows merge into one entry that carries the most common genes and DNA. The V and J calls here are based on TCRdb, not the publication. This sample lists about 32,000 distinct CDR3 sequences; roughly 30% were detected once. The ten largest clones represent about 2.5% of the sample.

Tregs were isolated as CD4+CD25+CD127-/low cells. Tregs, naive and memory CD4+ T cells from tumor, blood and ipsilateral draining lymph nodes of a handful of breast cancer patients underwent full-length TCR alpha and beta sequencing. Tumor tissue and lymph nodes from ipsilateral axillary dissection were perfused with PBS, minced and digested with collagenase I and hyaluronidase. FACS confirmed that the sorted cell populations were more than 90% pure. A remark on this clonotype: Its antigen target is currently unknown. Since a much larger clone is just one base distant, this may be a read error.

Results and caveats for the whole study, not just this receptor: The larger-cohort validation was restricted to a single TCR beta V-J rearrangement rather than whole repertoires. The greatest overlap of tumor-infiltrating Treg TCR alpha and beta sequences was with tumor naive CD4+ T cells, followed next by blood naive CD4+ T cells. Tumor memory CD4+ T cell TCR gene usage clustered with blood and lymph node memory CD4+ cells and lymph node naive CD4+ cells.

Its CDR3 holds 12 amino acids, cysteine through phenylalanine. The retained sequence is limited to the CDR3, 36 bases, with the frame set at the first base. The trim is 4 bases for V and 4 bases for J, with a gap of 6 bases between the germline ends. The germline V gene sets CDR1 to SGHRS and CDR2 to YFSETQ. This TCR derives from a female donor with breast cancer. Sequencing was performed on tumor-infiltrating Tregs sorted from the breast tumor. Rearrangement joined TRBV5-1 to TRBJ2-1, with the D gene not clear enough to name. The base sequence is TGCGCCAGCAGCGTGGAGTACAATGAGCAGTTCTTC. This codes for CASSVEYNEQFF.